The clone carrying this TCR beta chain was detected only once. It was locally advanced or metastatic urothelial carcinoma that patients had. The data derive from a study of PD-L1 blockade in urothelial cancer. In the study overall: Patients went on atezolizumab in the mid-2010s, receiving 1,200 mg intravenously every 3 weeks. Researchers looked at the blood 3 weeks (second dose) and 6 weeks after treatment began. When blood samples were assessed, the median T cell count was 120,000 to 150,000.

Measured with immunoSEQ multiplex PCR; TCRdb has only the in-frame clones, and not every one. The sample records some 97,000 clones, approximately 91% being singletons. The CDR3 spans 11 residues. V lost 2 bases and J lost 9, with 6 bases in between. Germline-derived CDR1 and CDR2 are SGHNT and YYREEE (reference sequence). Sequences were derived from PBMCs, sampled around atezolizumab (anti-PD-L1) treatment. The origin of this receptor is an elderly woman with urothelial cancer. The chain employs TRBV5-4 and TRBJ2-1; D is ambiguous. In DNA, the CDR3 is TGTGCCAGCAGCTTAATCGGTGAGCAGTTCTTC. It yields the protein CASSLIGEQFF.